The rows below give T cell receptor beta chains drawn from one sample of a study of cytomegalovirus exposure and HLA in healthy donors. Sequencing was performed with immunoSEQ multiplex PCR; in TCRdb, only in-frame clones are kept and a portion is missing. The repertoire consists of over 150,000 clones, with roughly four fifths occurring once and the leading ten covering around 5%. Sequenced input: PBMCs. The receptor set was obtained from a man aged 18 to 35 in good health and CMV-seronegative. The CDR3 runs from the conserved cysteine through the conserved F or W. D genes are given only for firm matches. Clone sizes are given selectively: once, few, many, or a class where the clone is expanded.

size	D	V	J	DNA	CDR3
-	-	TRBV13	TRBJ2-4	TGTGCCAGCAGCTTGAGGGTAAGGGGGATCGGTGCCAAAAACATTCAGTACTTC	CASSLRVRGIGAKNIQYF
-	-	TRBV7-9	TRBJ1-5	TGTGCCAGCAGCTTAGACATCCTCGGGGATCAGCCCCAGCATTTT	CASSLDILGDQPQHF
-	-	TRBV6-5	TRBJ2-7	TGTGCCAGCAGTTCCGCGGCTTCCTACGAGCAGTACTTC	CASSSAASYEQYF
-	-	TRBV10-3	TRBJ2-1	TGTGCCATCAAAGGTAGCAGCAGCTCCTACAATGAGCAGTTCTTC	CAIKGSSSSYNEQFF
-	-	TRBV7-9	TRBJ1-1	TGTGCCAGCAGCGCCGGTTACGGCACTGAAGCTTTCTTT	CASSAGYGTEAFF
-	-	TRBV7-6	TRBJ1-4	TGTGCCAGCAGCCGATCCACAGGGCGCGGGGAAAAACTGTTTTTT	CASSRSTGRGEKLFF
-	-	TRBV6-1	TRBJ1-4	TGTGCCAGCATGGGGCGGCAGAACAAGGAGGGACAACTGTTTTTT	CASMGRQNKEGQLFF
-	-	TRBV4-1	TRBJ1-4	TGCGCCAGCAGCCAGAAAATAGTCACCCCTAATGAAAAACTGTTTTTT	CASSQKIVTPNEKLFF
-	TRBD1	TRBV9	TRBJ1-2	TGTGCCAGCAGCGTTGCCGGGACAGGGGATGGCTACACCTTC	CASSVAGTGDGYTF
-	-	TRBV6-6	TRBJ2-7	TGTGCCAGCAGTTACAGTGGGGCGAACCCTTACGAGCAGTACTTC	CASSYSGANPYEQYF
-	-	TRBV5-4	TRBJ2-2	TGTGCCAGCAGCTTATGGGGGGCGAACACCGGGGAGCTGTTTTTT	CASSLWGANTGELFF
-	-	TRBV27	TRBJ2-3	TGTGCCAGCAGTTTATACGTCGGGGCAGATACGCAGTATTTT	CASSLYVGADTQYF
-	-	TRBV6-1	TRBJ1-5	TGTGCCAGCAGTGACTGGAGGGAAAATCAGCCCCAGCATTTT	CASSDWRENQPQHF
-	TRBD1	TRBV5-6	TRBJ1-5	TGTGCCAGCAGCTCCAGACAGGGGCTTCAGCAGCCCCAGCATTTT	CASSSRQGLQQPQHF
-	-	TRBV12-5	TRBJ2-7	TGTGCTAGTTCGGTTACCTACGAGCAGTACTTC	CASSVTYEQYF
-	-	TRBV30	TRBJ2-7	TGTGCCTGGAGTAAGTGGCAGGGAACCTACGAGCAGTACTTC	CAWSKWQGTYEQYF
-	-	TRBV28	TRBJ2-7	TGTGCCAGCAGTTTATCCCAGGACTTATACGAGCAGTACTTC	CASSLSQDLYEQYF
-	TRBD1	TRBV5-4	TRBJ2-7	TGTGCCAGCAGTGGAACAGGGGGCGGGCATGGCGAGCAGTACTTC	CASSGTGGGHGEQYF
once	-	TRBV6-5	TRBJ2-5	TGTGCCAGCAGTTATGACTCGGATACCCAGTACTTC	CASSYDSDTQYF
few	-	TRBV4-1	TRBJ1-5	TGCGCCAGCAGCCAAGACGTACAGGGTTATCAGCCCCAGCATTTT	CASSQDVQGYQPQHF
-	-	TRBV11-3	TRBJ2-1	TGTGCCAGTTCCTTAAACTCCTACAATGAGCAGTTCTTC	CASSLNSYNEQFF
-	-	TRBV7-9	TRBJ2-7	TGTTCCAGCAGTGAGGGATCCTACGAGCAGTACTTC	CSSSEGSYEQYF
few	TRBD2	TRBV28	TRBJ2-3	TGTGCCAGCAGTTCTCTAGCGGGGCGGATTACAGATACGCAGTATTTT	CASSSLAGRITDTQYF
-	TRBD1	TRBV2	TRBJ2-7	TGTGCCAGCAGTCTACTACAGGGGGCTGGCGTCTACGAGCAGTACTTC	CASSLLQGAGVYEQYF
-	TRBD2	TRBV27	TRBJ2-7	TGTGCCAGCAGTTTCTATCGGGGGGGCAGCTCCTACGAGCAGTACTTC	CASSFYRGGSSYEQYF
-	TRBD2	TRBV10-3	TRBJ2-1	TGTGCCACCCGGACTAGCGGGAGCGAGGATGAGCAGTTCTTC	CATRTSGSEDEQFF
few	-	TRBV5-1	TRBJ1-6	TGCGCCAGCAGCTTGGGTGGAGCGGGTTCACCCCTCCACTTT	CASSLGGAGSPLHF
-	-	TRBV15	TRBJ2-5	TGTGCCACCAGCAGTATCGGAGAAGAGACCCAGTACTTC	CATSSIGEETQYF
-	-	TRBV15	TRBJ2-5	TGTGCCACCAGCAGGGGAGAGGAGACCCAGTACTTC	CATSRGEETQYF
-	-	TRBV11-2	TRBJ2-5	TGTGCCAGCAGCTTAGGGGATGCAGCGGCCCAGTACTTC	CASSLGDAAAQYF
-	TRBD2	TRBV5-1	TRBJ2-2	TGCGCCAGCACCCCTAGCGGGAGGGCCGCCGGGGAGCTGTTTTTT	CASTPSGRAAGELFF
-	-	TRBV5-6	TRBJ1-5	TGTGCCAGCAGCCTCTCGACGGGGAGCAATCAGCCCCAGCATTTT	CASSLSTGSNQPQHF
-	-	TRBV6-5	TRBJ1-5	TGTGCCAGCAGTTCCAGGGAATCCAATCAGCCCCAGCATTTT	CASSSRESNQPQHF
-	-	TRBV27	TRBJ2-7	TGTGCCAGCAGTCTTTCGGGGAACTCCTACGAGCAGTACTTC	CASSLSGNSYEQYF
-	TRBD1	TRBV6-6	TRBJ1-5	TGTGCCAGCAGTAAGACAGGGGGACTTAGCAATCAGCCCCAGCATTTT	CASSKTGGLSNQPQHF
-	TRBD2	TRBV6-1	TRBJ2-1	TGTGCCAGCAGGGAAAACTTCCTAGCGGGGGGTTACAATGAGCAGTTCTTC	CASRENFLAGGYNEQFF
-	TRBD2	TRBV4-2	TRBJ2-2	TGTGCCAGCCGAAGTGAACGGGCGGGAGCCGGTAGGGGGGAGCTGTTTTTT	CASRSERAGAGRGELFF
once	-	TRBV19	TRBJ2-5	TGTGCCAGTAGTACGATATTCGGGGAGACCCAGTACTTC	CASSTIFGETQYF
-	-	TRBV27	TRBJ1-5	TGTGCCAGCAGCCACAGGGTGGGCAATCAGCCCCAGCATTTT	CASSHRVGNQPQHF
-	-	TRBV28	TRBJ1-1	TGTGCCACCGCGACATCTATGATGAAGAACACTGAAGCTTTCTTT	CATATSMMKNTEAFF
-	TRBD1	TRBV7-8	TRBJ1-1	TGTGCCAGCAGCTTAGGGACAGGGAAAACTGAAGCTTTCTTT	CASSLGTGKTEAFF
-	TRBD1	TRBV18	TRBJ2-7	TGTGCCAGCTGTTCCGGGACAGGGGCCTCCAACGAGCAGTACTTC	CASCSGTGASNEQYF
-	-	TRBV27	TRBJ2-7	TGTGCCAGCAGTTGGGCCAGGGACTACGAGCAGTACTTC	CASSWARDYEQYF
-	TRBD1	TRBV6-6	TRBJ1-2	TGTGCCAGCAGTCACTTACAGGGGAACTATGGCTACACCTTC	CASSHLQGNYGYTF
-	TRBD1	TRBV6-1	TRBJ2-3	TGTGCCAGCAGTGACCGGGACAGGGGATCCACAGATACGCAGTATTTT	CASSDRDRGSTDTQYF
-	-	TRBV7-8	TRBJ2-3	TGTGCCAGCAGCTTAGCTCCCCGCGCGCAGTATTTT	CASSLAPRAQYF
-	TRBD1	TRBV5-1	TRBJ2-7	TGCGCCAGCAGCTTGGGGGGGACAGCGTCCTACGAGCAGTACTTC	CASSLGGTASYEQYF
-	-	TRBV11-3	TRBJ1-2	TGTGCCAGCAGCTTAAGGCCAGGGGATTCTGGCTACACCTTC	CASSLRPGDSGYTF